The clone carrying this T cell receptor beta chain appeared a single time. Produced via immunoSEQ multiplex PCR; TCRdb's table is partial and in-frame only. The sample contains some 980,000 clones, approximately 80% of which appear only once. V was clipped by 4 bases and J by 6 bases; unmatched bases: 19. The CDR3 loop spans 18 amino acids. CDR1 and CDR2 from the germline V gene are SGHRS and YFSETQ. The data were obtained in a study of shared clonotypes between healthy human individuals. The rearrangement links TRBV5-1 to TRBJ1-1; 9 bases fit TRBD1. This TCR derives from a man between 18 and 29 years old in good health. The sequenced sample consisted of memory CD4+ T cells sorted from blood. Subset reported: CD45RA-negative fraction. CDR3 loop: CASSLEYMGQGGTAEAFF. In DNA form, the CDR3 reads TGCGCCAGCAGCCTCGAATACATGGGACAGGGAGGTACGGCTGAAGCTTTCTTT.